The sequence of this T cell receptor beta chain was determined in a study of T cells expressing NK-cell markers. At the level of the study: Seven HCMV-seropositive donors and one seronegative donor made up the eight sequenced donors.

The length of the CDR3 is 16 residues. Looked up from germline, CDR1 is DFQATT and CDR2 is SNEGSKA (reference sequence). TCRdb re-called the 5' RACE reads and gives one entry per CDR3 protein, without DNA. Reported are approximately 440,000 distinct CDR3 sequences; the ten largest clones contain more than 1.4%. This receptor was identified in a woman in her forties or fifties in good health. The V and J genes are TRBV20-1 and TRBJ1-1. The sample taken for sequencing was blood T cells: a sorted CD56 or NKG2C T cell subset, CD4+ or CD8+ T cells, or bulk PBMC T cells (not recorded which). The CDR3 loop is CSARPKEALMNTEAFF.